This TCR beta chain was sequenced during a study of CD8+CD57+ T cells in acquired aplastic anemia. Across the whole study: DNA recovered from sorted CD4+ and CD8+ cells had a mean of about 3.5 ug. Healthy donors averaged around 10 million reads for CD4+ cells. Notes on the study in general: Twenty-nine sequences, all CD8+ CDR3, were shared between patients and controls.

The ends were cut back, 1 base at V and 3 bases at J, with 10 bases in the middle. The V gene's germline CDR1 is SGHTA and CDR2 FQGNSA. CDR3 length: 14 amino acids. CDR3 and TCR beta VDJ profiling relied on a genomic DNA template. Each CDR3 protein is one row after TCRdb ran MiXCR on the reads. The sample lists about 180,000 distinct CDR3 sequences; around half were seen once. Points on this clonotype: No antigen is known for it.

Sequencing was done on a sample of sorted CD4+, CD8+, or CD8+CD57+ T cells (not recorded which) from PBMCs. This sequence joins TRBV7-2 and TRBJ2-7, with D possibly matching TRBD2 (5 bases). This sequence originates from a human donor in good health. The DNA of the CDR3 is TGTGCCAGCAGCTTAGGGCCGGGATTCTACGAGCAGTACTTC. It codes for CASSLGPGFYEQYF.